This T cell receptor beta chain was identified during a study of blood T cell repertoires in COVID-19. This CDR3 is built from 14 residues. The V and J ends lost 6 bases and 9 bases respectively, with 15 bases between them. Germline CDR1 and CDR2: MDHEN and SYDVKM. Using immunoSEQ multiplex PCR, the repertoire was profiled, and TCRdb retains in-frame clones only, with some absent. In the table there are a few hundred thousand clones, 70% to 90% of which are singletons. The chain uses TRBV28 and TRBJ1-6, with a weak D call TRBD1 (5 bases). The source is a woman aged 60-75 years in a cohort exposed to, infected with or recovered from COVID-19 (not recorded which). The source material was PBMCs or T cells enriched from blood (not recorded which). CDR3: CASSLSSDTSPLHF. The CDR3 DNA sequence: TGTGCCAGCAGCCTCTCATCGGACACTTCACCCCTCCACTTT.